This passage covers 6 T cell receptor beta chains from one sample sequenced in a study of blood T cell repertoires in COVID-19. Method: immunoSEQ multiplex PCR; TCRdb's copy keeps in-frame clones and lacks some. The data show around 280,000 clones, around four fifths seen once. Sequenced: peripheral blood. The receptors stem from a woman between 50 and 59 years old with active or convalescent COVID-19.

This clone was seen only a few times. The CDR3 bases are TGCGCCAGCAGCGAGGGCTGGGACACTGAAGCTTTCTTT. Translation gives CASSEGWDTEAFF. The chain carries TRBV5-1 and TRBJ1-1; D remains ambiguous. The length of the CDR3 is 13 residues. The germline V gene has CDR1 SGHRS and CDR2 YFSETQ. Trimming stripped 4 bases from V and 3 bases from J, with 10 bases between.

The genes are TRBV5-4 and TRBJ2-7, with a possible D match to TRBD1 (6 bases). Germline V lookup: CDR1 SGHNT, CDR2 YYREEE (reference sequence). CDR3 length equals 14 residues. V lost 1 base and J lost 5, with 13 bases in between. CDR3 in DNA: TGTGCCAGCAGCTTGATGGCAGGGGACCACGAGCAGTACTTC. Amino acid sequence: CASSLMAGDHEQYF.

The CDR3 reads CASSGQGVKVFF. CDR3 DNA: TGTGCCAGCAGTGGACAGGGGGTTAAGGTGTTTTTT. V is TRBV2 and J is TRBJ1-4; 9 bases align to TRBD1. Germline values: CDR1 SNHLY, CDR2 FYNNEI. CDR3 length: 12 residues. Trimming took 4 bases from V and 15 from J; bases not matched to a gene: 6.

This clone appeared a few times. CDR3 bases: TGTGCCAGTAGTATGGAGTCGGGACAGACAACGAACACCGGGGAGCTGTTTTTT. This translates into CASSMESGQTTNTGELFF. This sequence joins TRBV19 and TRBJ2-2; 7 bases line up with TRBD1. Trimming removed 3 bases from V and 0 bases from J; junction bases left unmatched: 10. This CDR3 contains 18 residues. Germline values: CDR1 LNHDA, CDR2 SQIVND (reference sequence).

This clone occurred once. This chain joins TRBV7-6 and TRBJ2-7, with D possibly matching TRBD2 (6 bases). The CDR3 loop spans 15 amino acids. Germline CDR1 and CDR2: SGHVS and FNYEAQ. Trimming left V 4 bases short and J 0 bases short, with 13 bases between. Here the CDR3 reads CASSWTDYSSYEQYF. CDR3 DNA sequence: TGTGCCAGCAGCTGGACGGACTATAGCTCCTACGAGCAGTACTTC.

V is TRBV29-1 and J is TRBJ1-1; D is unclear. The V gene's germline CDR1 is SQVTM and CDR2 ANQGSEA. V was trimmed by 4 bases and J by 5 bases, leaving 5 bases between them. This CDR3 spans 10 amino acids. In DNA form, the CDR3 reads TGCAGCGTTGGTAGAACTGAAGCTTTCTTT. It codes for CSVGRTEAFF.